The 24 T cell receptor beta chains below all came from one sample that was sequenced in a study of cytomegalovirus exposure and HLA in healthy donors (dated by TCRdb to the late 2010s). Library generation was performed with the immunoSEQ multiplex PCR assay. TCRdb stores this immuneACCESS table with in-frame sequences only. Part of the clones is absent; in the studies checked, under half of the shortfall reflects unresolved V genes, and no reason is known for the rest. This sample is represented by 250,000 to 300,000 clones; around 86% of them were singletons. The ten largest clones represent around 1% of the sample. Sequences were obtained from PBMCs. Receptors were obtained from a woman aged 18-35 years in good health and CMV-seronegative.

V gene TRBV5-1 combines with J gene TRBJ1-2; unclear D gene. CDR1 SGHRS and CDR2 YFSETQ come from the germline V gene. The CDR3 has 15 residues. Trimming took 0 bases from V and 8 from J, leaving 17 bases between them. The CDR3 bases are TGCGCCAGCAGCTTGGGGCAGAGGCCTTCCTTGGGCTACACCTTC. Translation gives CASSLGQRPSLGYTF.

The V call is TRBV5-4, the J call TRBJ1-2, with TRBD1 matching 7 bases. From germline, CDR1 is SGHNT and CDR2 YYREEE (reference sequence). This CDR3 has 14 residues. The ends lost 0 bases at V and 5 bases at J; junction bases unmatched: 4. This CDR3 reads CASSLDTGVYGYTF. DNA for the CDR3: TGTGCCAGCAGCTTGGATACAGGGGTTTATGGCTACACCTTC.

J is TRBJ1-1 and V is TRBV25-1; TRBD1 is a possible D gene (6 bases). The germline gives CDR1 MGHDK, CDR2 SYGVNS. The ends were cut back, 5 bases at V and 3 bases at J, with 16 bases in the middle. This CDR3 region has 15 residues. In nucleotides, the CDR3 is TGTGCCAGCAGTCCTTTGGGGGCGCGGTACACTGAAGCTTTCTTT. Protein sequence: CASSPLGARYTEAFF.

V and J are TRBV5-1 and TRBJ2-1; TRBD2 might be the D (5 bases). In germline, CDR1 is SGHRS, CDR2 YFSETQ. V was clipped by 0 bases and J by 7 bases, with 11 bases between them. The CDR3 extends over 14 amino acids. CDR3 sequence: CASSLGQEVNEQFF. The DNA of the CDR3 is TGCGCCAGCAGCTTGGGTCAGGAGGTAAATGAGCAGTTCTTC.

V usage is TRBV13 and J usage is TRBJ2-5; possible D gene TRBD2, 6 bases. The CDR3 loop spans 14 amino acids. Trimming removed 2 bases from V and 14 bases from J, with 21 bases in between. Germline V gene lookup returns CDR1 PRHDT and CDR2 FYEKMQ (reference sequence). CDR3 nucleotide sequence: TGTGCCAGCAGCTTAAAGATGGAGGGGCCGAGCCACTACTTC. Its translation is CASSLKMEGPSHYF.

The V gene is TRBV29-1, the J gene TRBJ1-6, with 7 bases fitting TRBD1. The CDR3 has 14 residues. Trimming removed 4 bases from V and 6 bases from J; junction bases left unmatched: 6. Germline values: CDR1 SQVTM, CDR2 ANQGSEA. The CDR3 region has the DNA TGCAGCGTTGCGACAGGGTTGGGTAATTCACCCCTCCACTTT. Residues: CSVATGLGNSPLHF.

This chain links TRBV6-1 with TRBJ2-2, with 12 bases identical to TRBD2. With V trimmed by 1 base and J by 3 bases, 0 bases remained unmatched. The CDR3 spans 16 residues. CDR1 and CDR2 from the germline V gene are MNHNS and SASEGT. The CDR3 DNA is TGTGCCAGCAGTGAAGGACTAGCGGGGGACACCGGGGAGCTGTTTTTT. Amino acids: CASSEGLAGDTGELFF.

The J gene is TRBJ1-1, the V gene TRBV6-5; unclear D gene. Between the trimmed V and J ends, which lost 2 bases and 4 bases, there was a span of 17 bases. CDR1 and CDR2 from the germline V gene are MNHEY and SVGAGI. The length of the CDR3 is 16 residues. The CDR3 bases are TGTGCCAGCAGTTACCCTCCCCAGCAGGCGGGCACTGAAGCTTTCTTT. This codes for CASSYPPQQAGTEAFF.

V is TRBV7-6 and J is TRBJ2-7, with D possibly being TRBD1 (6 bases). V shed 3 bases and J shed 12 bases, with 12 bases lying between them. Germline V lookup: CDR1 SGHVS, CDR2 FNYEAQ. CDR3 length equals 11 residues. The CDR3 reads CASSLGAERYF. CDR3 sequence (DNA): TGTGCCAGCAGCTTGGGGGCCGAAAGGTACTTC.

This sequence joins TRBV6-1 and TRBJ2-7, with a tentative D call TRBD2 (6 bases). Per germline, CDR1 MNHNS and CDR2 SASEGT. The V end was cut by 5 bases, the J end by 0 bases, with 11 bases between. CDR3 size: 14 residues. The CDR3 sequence: CASSTGTYSYEQYF. The CDR3 nucleotides read TGTGCCAGCAGTACCGGGACTTACTCCTACGAGCAGTACTTC.

The chain employs TRBV5-1 and TRBJ2-6; no definite D call. The CDR3 covers 13 residues. Looked up from germline, CDR1 is SGHRS and CDR2 is YFSETQ. V was pared by 8 bases and J by 4 bases, with 10 bases between. CDR3 nucleotides: TGCGCCAGTTCCCCGTTCGGGGCCAACGTCCTGACTTTC. Translating gives CASSPFGANVLTF.

The rearrangement uses TRBV4-3 and TRBJ1-3, with D possibly being TRBD1 (5 bases). The V and J ends lost 1 base and 6 bases respectively, with 22 bases between them. Germline CDR1 and CDR2: LGHNA and YSLEER. The CDR3 is 18 residues long. The CDR3 sequence is CASSQADQGKAFINTIYF. The CDR3 bases are TGCGCCAGCAGCCAAGCCGATCAGGGTAAAGCATTTATAAACACCATATATTTT.

This chain connects TRBV9 to TRBJ2-7; 7 nucleotides line up with TRBD1. The CDR3 covers 14 residues. V trimming: 4 bases; J trimming: 5 bases; junction bases outside the gene matches: 9. Germline V gives CDR1 SGDLS, CDR2 YYNGEE. The CDR3 here is CASSLVGQEDEQYF. The CDR3 coding sequence is TGTGCCAGCAGCTTAGTCGGACAGGAAGACGAGCAGTACTTC.

This chain connects TRBV4-1 to TRBJ1-2, with D possibly being TRBD1 (5 bases). The CDR3 covers 18 residues. Germline V gene data show CDR1 as MGHRA and CDR2 as YSYEKL. V was cut by 0 bases and J by 7 bases, with 24 bases left in between. CDR3 coding DNA: TGCGCCAGCAGCCAAGAACCCGAGCTGCGGGGCCTCGTTGGTGGCTACACCTTC. It encodes CASSQEPELRGLVGGYTF.

The CDR3 region has the DNA TGTGCCAGCAGTCGACTAGCGGGAGACACCGGGGAGCTGTTTTTT. Its protein is CASSRLAGDTGELFF. The gene calls are TRBV6-1 and TRBJ2-2; 12 nucleotides match TRBD2. The CDR3 length is 15 residues. V gave up 5 bases and J gave up 3 bases; unmatched junction bases: 1. From germline, CDR1 is MNHNS and CDR2 SASEGT.

The CDR3: CASSPGTSGGQETQYF. The CDR3 DNA sequence: TGTGCCAGCAGTCCCGGGACTAGCGGGGGCCAAGAGACCCAGTACTTC. This chain connects TRBV27 to TRBJ2-5; 14 nucleotides match TRBD2. Trimming at V came to 5 bases and at J to 1 base, leaving 3 bases not matched to a gene. The CDR3 covers 16 residues. Germline V CDR1 and CDR2: MNHEY, SMNVEV (reference sequence).

The J gene is TRBJ2-3, the V gene TRBV5-1; D uncertain. The CDR3 has 14 amino acids. CDR1 is SGHRS, CDR2 YFSETQ, per germline. V gave up 0 bases and J gave up 2 bases, with 7 bases separating them. CDR3 sequence: CASSLGVSTDTQYF. CDR3 DNA: TGCGCCAGCAGCTTGGGTGTCTCCACAGATACGCAGTATTTT.

This sequence joins TRBV28 and TRBJ1-3; 8 positions match TRBD1. The CDR3 contains 14 residues. Germline CDR1 MDHEN, CDR2 SYDVKM. V lost 5 bases to trimming and J lost 4 bases; unmatched junction nucleotides: 4. The CDR3 sequence: CASSPDRGGNTIYF. The DNA of the CDR3 is TGTGCCAGCAGTCCCGACAGGGGAGGAAACACCATATATTTT.

The chain uses TRBV29-1 and TRBJ2-4; 10 positions match TRBD1. The germline CDR1 and CDR2 sequences are SQVTM and ANQGSEA. V was pared by 6 bases and J by 5 bases, with 7 bases of the junction left unmatched. This CDR3 is 14 amino acids long. This CDR3 is CSVTSDRGQNIQYF. The CDR3 DNA reads TGCAGCGTGACTTCAGACAGGGGGCAAAACATTCAGTACTTC.

The V call is TRBV5-1, the J call TRBJ2-2, with TRBD2 as a possible D gene (5 bases). Germline CDR1 reads SGHRS; CDR2 reads YFSETQ. V gave up 3 bases and J gave up 3 bases, with 12 bases separating them. The CDR3 totals 15 residues. The CDR3 sequence is CASSSPSGDTGELFF. For the CDR3, the DNA is TGCGCCAGCAGCTCACCGTCCGGGGACACCGGGGAGCTGTTTTTT.

V gene TRBV5-6 combines with J gene TRBJ1-2, with D unclear. Trimming took 1 base from V and 8 from J, leaving 12 bases between them. The germline CDR1 and CDR2 sequences are SGHDT and YYEEEE. The CDR3 runs to 13 residues. In DNA, the CDR3 is TGTGCCAGCAGCTTGACTTCTCGGTACGGCTACACCTTC. Protein sequence: CASSLTSRYGYTF. Together with reference TRBV5-6 and TRBJ1-2, the CDR3 gives the full variable domain: DAGVTQSPTHLIKTRGQQVTLRCSPKSGHDTVSWYQQALGQGPQFIFQYYEEEERQRGNFPDRFSGHQFPNYSSELNVNALLLGDSALYLCASSLTSRYGYTFGSGTRLTVV.

V usage is TRBV5-1 and J usage is TRBJ2-3; TRBD1 matches at 8 bases. The germline V gene has CDR1 SGHRS and CDR2 YFSETQ. V was pared by 5 bases and J by 4 bases, with 6 bases of the junction left unmatched. The CDR3 is 14 residues long. CDR3: CASSVWTGPDTQYF. As DNA, the CDR3 is TGCGCCAGCAGTGTCTGGACAGGGCCAGATACGCAGTATTTT. Based on the CDR3 plus reference TRBV5-1 and TRBJ2-3, the full variable domain is KAGVTQTPRYLIKTRGQQVTLSCSPISGHRSVSWYQQTPGQGLQFLFEYFSETQRNKGNFPGRFSGRQFSNSRSEMNVSTLELGDSALYLCASSVWTGPDTQYFGPGTRLTVL.

The V gene is TRBV30, the J gene TRBJ2-7; weak D call: TRBD1 (5 bases). Germline CDR1 GTSNPN, CDR2 SVGIG (reference sequence). Trimming took 2 bases from V and 0 from J, leaving 14 bases between them. CDR3 size: 15 residues. CDR3 protein: CAWSFSEDNSYEQYF. DNA of the CDR3: TGTGCCTGGAGTTTCTCCGAGGACAACTCCTACGAGCAGTACTTC.

This sequence joins TRBV27 and TRBJ1-1; TRBD1 aligns across 9 bases. The CDR3 runs 15 residues. The J segment lost 3 bases and the V segment lost 2 bases, leaving 4 bases of the junction unmatched. Germline-derived CDR1 and CDR2 are MNHEY and SMNVEV (reference sequence). The CDR3 is CASSLATGGHTEAFF. In nucleotides, the CDR3 is TGTGCCAGCAGTTTAGCGACAGGGGGACACACTGAAGCTTTCTTT.